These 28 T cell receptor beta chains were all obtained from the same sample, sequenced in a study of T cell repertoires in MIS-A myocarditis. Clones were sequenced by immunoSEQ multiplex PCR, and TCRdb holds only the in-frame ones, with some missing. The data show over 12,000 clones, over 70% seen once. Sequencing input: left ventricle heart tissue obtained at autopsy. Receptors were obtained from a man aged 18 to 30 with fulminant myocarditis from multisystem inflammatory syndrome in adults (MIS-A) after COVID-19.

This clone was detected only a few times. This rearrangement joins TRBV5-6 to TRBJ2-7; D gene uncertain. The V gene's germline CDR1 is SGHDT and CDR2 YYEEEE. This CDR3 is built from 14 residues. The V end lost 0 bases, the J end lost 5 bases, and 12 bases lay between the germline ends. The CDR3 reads CASSLGPALDEQYF. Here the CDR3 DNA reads TGTGCCAGCAGCTTGGGGCCAGCCCTAGACGAGCAGTACTTC.

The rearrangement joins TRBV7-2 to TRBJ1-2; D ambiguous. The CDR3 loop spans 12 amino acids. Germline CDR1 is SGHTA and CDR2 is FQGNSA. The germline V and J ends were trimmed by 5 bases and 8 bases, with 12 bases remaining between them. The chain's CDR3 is CASSGRVEGYTF. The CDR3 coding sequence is TGTGCCAGCAGCGGACGCGTTGAAGGCTACACCTTC. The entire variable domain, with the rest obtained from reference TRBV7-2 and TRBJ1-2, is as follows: GAGVSQSPSNKVTEKGKDVELRCDPISGHTALYWYRQSLGQGLEFLIYFQGNSAPDKSGLPSDRFSAERTGGSVSTLTIQRTQQEDSAVYLCASSGRVEGYTFGSGTRLTVV.

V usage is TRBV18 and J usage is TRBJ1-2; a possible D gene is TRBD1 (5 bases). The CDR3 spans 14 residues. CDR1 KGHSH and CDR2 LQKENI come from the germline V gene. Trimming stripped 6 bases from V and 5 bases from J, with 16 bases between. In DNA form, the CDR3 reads TGTGCCAGCTCCGAAGGGGAGGACCTTTATGGCTACACCTTC. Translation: CASSEGEDLYGYTF.

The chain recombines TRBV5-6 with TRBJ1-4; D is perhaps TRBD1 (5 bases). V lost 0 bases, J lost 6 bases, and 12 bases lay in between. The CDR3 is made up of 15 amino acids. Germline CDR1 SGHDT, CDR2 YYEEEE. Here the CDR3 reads CASSLVRVGDEKLFF. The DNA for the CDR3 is TGTGCCAGCAGCTTGGTACGCGTAGGGGATGAAAAACTGTTTTTT.

The CDR3 DNA follows: TGTGCCATCAGTGAGAAGTCTGATACGCAGTATTTT. Translating gives CAISEKSDTQYF. The rearrangement links TRBV10-3 to TRBJ2-3, with D uncertain. Trimming removed 2 bases from V and 6 bases from J, with 6 bases in between. Germline V lookup: CDR1 ENHRY, CDR2 SYGVKD. This CDR3 comprises 12 residues.

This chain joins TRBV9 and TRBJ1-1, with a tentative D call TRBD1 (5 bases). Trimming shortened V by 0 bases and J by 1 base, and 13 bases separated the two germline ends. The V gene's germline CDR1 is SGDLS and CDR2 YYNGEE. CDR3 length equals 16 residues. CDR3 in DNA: TGTGCCAGCAGCGTAGCAGCAACAGGTGGGAACACTGAAGCTTTCTTT. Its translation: CASSVAATGGNTEAFF.

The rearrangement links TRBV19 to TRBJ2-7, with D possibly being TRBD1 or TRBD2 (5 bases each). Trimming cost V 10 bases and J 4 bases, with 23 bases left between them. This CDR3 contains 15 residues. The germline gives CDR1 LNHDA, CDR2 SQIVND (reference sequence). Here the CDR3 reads CATSWAWGPKYEQYF. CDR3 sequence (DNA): TGTGCCACCAGTTGGGCTTGGGGACCAAAATACGAGCAGTACTTC.

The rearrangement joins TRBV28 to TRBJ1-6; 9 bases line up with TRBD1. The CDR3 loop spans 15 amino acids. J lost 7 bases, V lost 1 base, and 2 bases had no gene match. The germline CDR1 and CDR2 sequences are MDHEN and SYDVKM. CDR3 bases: TGTGCCAGCAGTTTATCCGGGACAGGGAATTCACCCCTCCACTTT. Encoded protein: CASSLSGTGNSPLHF.

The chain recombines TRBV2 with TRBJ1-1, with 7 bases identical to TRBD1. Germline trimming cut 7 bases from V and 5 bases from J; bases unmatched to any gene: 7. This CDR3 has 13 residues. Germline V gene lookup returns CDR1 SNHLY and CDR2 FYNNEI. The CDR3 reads CASKRTGVTEAFF. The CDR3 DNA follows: TGTGCCAGCAAGAGAACAGGGGTTACTGAAGCTTTCTTT.

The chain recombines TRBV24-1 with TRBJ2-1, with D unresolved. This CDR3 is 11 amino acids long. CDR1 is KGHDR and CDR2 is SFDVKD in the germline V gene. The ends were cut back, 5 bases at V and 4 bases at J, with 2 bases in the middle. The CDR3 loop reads CATSAYNEQFF. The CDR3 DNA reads TGTGCCACCAGTGCGTACAATGAGCAGTTCTTC.

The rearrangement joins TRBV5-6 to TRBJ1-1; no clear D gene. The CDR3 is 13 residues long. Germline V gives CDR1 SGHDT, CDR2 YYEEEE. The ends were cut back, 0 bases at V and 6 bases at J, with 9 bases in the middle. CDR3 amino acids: CASSLEGGPEAFF. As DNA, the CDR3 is TGTGCCAGCAGCTTGGAAGGTGGGCCTGAAGCTTTCTTT.

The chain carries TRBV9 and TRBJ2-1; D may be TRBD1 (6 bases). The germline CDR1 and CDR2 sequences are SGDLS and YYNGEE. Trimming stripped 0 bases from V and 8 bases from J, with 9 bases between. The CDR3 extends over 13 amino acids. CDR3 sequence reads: CASSVDWTDEQFF. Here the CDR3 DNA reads TGTGCCAGCAGCGTAGACTGGACAGATGAGCAGTTCTTC.

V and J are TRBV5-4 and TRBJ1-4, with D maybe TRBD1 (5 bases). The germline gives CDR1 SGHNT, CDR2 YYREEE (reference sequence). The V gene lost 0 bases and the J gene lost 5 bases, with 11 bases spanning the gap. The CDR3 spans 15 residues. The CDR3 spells CASSLEGRENEKLFF. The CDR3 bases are TGTGCCAGCAGCTTGGAGGGCAGGGAGAATGAAAAACTGTTTTTT.

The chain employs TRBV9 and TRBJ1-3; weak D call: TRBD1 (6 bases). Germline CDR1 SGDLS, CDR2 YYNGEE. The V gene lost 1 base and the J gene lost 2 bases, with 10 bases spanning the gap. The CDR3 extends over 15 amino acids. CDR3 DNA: TGTGCCAGCAGCGTATCCAGGGGCGCTGGAAACACCATATATTTT. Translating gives CASSVSRGAGNTIYF.

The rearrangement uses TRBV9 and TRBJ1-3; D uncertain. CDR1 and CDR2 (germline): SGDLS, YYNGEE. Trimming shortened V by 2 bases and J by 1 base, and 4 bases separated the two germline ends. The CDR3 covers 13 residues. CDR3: CASSVGSGNTIYF. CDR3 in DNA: TGTGCCAGCAGCGTTGGGTCTGGAAACACCATATATTTT.

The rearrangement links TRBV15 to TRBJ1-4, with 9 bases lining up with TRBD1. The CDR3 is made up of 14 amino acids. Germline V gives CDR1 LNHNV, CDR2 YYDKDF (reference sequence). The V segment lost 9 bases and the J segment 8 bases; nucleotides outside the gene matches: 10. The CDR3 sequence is CATISDRGGEKLFF. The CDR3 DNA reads TGTGCCACTATCTCGGACAGGGGCGGCGAAAAACTGTTTTTT.

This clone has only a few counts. The CDR3 sequence: CASSITSNYGYTF. CDR3 sequence (DNA): TGTGCCAGTAGTATCACCTCTAACTATGGCTACACCTTC. The chain links TRBV19 to TRBJ1-2; D gene unclear. This CDR3 has 13 residues. The V gene lost 3 bases and the J gene lost 0 bases, with 5 bases spanning the gap. Germline V CDR1 and CDR2: LNHDA, SQIVND (reference sequence).

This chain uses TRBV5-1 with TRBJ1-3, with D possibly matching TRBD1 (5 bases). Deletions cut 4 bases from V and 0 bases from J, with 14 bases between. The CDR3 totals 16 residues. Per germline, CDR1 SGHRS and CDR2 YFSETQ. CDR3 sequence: CASSHGSGGSGNTIYF. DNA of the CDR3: TGCGCCAGCAGCCACGGATCCGGGGGCTCTGGAAACACCATATATTTT. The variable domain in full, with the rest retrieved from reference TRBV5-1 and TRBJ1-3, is KAGVTQTPRYLIKTRGQQVTLSCSPISGHRSVSWYQQTPGQGLQFLFEYFSETQRNKGNFPGRFSGRQFSNSRSEMNVSTLELGDSALYLCASSHGSGGSGNTIYFGEGSWLTVV.

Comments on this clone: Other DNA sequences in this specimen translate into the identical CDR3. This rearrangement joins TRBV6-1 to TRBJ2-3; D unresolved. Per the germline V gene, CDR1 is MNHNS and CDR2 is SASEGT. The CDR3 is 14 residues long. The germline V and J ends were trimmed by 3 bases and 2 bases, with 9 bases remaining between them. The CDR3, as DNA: TGTGCCAGCAGTGAGACCTGGAACACAGATACGCAGTATTTT. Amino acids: CASSETWNTDTQYF.

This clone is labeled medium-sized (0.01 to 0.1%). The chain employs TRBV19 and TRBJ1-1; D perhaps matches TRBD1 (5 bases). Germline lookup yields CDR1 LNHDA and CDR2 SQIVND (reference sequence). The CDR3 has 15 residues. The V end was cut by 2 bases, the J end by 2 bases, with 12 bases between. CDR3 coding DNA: TGTGCCAGTAGTATACATGGGGGAGGCAACACTGAAGCTTTCTTT. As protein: CASSIHGGGNTEAFF.

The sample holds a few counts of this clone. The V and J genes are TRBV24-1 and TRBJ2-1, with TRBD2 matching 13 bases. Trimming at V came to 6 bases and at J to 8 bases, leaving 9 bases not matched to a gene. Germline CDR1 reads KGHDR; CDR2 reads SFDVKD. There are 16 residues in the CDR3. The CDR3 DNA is TGTGCCACCAGTAAACTAGCGGGGGGGCCCGGTGATGAGCAGTTCTTC. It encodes CATSKLAGGPGDEQFF.

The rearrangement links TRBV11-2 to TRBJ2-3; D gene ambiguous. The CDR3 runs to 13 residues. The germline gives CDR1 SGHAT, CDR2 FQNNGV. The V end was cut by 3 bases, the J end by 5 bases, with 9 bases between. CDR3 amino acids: CASSLGLGDTQYF. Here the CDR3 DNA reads TGTGCCAGCAGCTTGGGTCTGGGAGATACGCAGTATTTT. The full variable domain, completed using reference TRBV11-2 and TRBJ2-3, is EAGVAQSPRYKIIEKRQSVAFWCNPISGHATLYWYQQILGQGPKLLIQFQNNGVVDDSQLPKDRFSAERLKGVDSTLKIQPAKLEDSAVYLCASSLGLGDTQYFGPGTRLTVL.

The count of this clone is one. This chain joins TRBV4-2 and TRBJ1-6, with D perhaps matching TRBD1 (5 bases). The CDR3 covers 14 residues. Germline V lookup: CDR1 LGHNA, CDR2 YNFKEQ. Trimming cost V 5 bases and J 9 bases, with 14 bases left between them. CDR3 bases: TGTGCCAGCAGCACTCGACGGGGGATTTCACCCCTCCACTTT. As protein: CASSTRRGISPLHF.

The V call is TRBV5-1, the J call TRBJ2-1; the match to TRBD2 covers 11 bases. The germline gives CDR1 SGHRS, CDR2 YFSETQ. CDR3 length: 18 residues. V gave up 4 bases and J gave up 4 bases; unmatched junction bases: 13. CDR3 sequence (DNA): TGCGCCAGCAGCCGACTAGCGGGAACACTCCCTCCTTACAATGAGCAGTTCTTC. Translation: CASSRLAGTLPPYNEQFF.

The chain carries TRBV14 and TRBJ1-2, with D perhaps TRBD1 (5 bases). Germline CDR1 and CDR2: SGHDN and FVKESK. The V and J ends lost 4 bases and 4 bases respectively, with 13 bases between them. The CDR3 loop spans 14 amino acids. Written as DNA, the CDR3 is TGTGCCAGCAGCCCTGTGACGAGGGGCTATGGCTACACCTTC. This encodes CASSPVTRGYGYTF.

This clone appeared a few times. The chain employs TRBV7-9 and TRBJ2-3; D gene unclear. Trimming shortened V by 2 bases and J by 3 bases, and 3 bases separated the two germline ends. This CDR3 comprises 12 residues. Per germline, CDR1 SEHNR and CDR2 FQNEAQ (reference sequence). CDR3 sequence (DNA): TGTGCCAGCAGCTTACGAACAGATACGCAGTATTTT. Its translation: CASSLRTDTQYF.

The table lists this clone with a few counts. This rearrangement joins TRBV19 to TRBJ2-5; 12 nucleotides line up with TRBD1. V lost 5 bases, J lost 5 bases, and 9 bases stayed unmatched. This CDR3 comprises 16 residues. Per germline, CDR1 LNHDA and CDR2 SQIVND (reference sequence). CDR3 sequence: CASSQGQGALRETQYF. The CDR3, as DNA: TGTGCCAGTAGTCAGGGACAGGGGGCCCTGCGGGAGACCCAGTACTTC.

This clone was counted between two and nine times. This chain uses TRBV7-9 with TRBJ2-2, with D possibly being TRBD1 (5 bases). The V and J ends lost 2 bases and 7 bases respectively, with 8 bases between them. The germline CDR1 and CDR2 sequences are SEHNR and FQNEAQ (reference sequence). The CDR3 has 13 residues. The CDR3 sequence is CASSLYQGGELFF. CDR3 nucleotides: TGTGCCAGCAGCTTATATCAGGGCGGGGAGCTGTTTTTT.